One sample yielded the 23 T cell receptor beta chains listed below, sequenced in a study of molecular identifiers for immune sequencing clone quantification. TCRdb reprocessed the PCR reads via MiXCR and lists one record per CDR3 protein. Seen here are 60,000 to 80,000 distinct CDR3 sequences, around 20% observed once, and the top ten hold under 2%. Material: naive CD8+ T cells from blood, with Jurkat cell RNA spiked in. The subset is: FACS-sorted CD8+CD4-CCR7+CD45RA+ naive T cells. The receptors were sampled from a human donor in good health. Some libraries in this study had Jurkat cell RNA spiked in.

This clonotype was recorded many times. The chain links TRBV5-4 to TRBJ2-3; TRBD2 matches 11 bases. CDR1 is SGHNT, CDR2 YYREEE, per germline (reference sequence). The V and J ends lost 6 bases and 4 bases, in that order; junction bases with no gene match: 7. The CDR3 runs to 15 residues. CDR3: CASTLAGGPPDTQYF. CDR3 DNA sequence: TGTGCCAGCACCTTAGCGGGAGGGCCCCCAGATACGCAGTATTTT.

This clonotype was observed a few times. The chain joins TRBV27 to TRBJ2-2, with D unresolved. The germline gives CDR1 MNHEY, CDR2 SMNVEV (reference sequence). The CDR3 totals 14 residues. The ends were cut back, 7 bases at V and 4 bases at J, with 13 bases in the middle. CDR3 DNA: TGTGCCAGCACATTCCTAGGTGGCACCGGGGAGCTGTTTTTT. It translates to CASTFLGGTGELFF.

V gene TRBV7-8 combines with J gene TRBJ2-2; TRBD1 is a possible D gene (6 bases). CDR3 length: 15 residues. V was shortened by 2 bases and J by 3 bases, with 10 bases between the two germline ends. Germline V CDR1 and CDR2: SGHVS, FQNEAQ. CDR3 sequence reads: CASSLLGGDTGELFF. The CDR3, as DNA: TGTGCCAGCAGCTTATTAGGGGGAGACACCGGGGAGCTGTTTTTT.

By its share, this clonotype is medium-sized. The chain is built from TRBV6-2 or TRBV6-3 and TRBJ2-7, with D tentatively TRBD1 (6 bases). CDR3 size: 14 residues. Trimming took off 7 bases at V and 7 bases at J, with 20 bases between the two ends. The germline V gene encodes CDR1 MNHEY and CDR2 SVGEGT. CDR3 region: CASIRGQIYREQYF. The CDR3 DNA sequence: TGTGCCAGCATCCGCGGACAGATTTACCGGGAGCAGTACTTC.

This clonotype was seen at least ten times. The rearrangement joins TRBV19 to TRBJ1-5; D unclear. V was pared by 7 bases and J by 6 bases, with 25 bases between. Germline V gene sequence: CDR1 LNHDA, CDR2 SQIVND (reference sequence). There are 17 residues in the CDR3. The CDR3, as DNA: TGTGCCAGTATAGCAGTACCGAAGACGGGCTTACGTCAGCCCCAGCATTTT. As protein: CASIAVPKTGLRQPQHF.

This clonotype was found a few times. This chain links TRBV5-4 with TRBJ2-7; 12 nucleotides agree with TRBD2. Per germline, CDR1 SGHNT and CDR2 YYREEE (reference sequence). CDR3 length equals 17 residues. The V gene end was trimmed by 4 bases and the J gene end by 8 bases; junction bases not matched to a gene: 16. The CDR3 DNA reads as TGTGCCAGCAGCCCCAACCCTAGCGGGAGGGCCCGTTTCCAGCAGTACTTC. Amino acid sequence: CASSPNPSGRARFQQYF. Looking up the rest from reference TRBV5-4 and TRBJ2-7 gives the full variable domain: ETGVTQSPTHLIKTRGQQVTLRCSSQSGHNTVSWYQQALGQGPQFIFQYYREEENGRGNFPPRFSGLQFPNYSSELNVNALELDDSALYLCASSPNPSGRARFQQYFGPGTRLTVT.

Concerning this clonotype itself: A much larger clone lies one base from this, so it may be a read error. This sequence joins TRBV28 and TRBJ2-3, with 7 bases identical to TRBD1. The J segment lost 6 bases and the V segment lost 5 bases, leaving 8 bases of the junction unmatched. The CDR3 spans 14 residues. Looked up from germline, CDR1 is MDHEN and CDR2 is SYDVKM. This chain's CDR3 is CASSLIGGLDTQYF. The CDR3 nucleotides read TGTGCCAGCAGTCTGATAGGGGGCTTGGATACGCAGTATTTT.

This chain links TRBV7-9 with TRBJ2-6, with D possibly matching TRBD1 (6 bases). The CDR3 sequence is 18 residues long. V was clipped by 7 bases and J by 0 bases, with 19 bases between them. Germline V gives CDR1 SEHNR, CDR2 FQNEAQ (reference sequence). CDR3 loop: CASTSRLDRSSGANVLTF. The CDR3, as DNA: TGTGCCAGCACATCCCGCCTGGACAGAAGCTCTGGGGCCAACGTCCTGACTTTC.

This clonotype was seen repeatedly, ten times or more. The chain joins TRBV25-1 to TRBJ2-6, with 8 nucleotides matching TRBD1. This CDR3 is built from 17 residues. The germline V gene encodes CDR1 MGHDK and CDR2 SYGVNS. The junction had 10 bases not matched to a gene; V was cut back by 5 bases and J by 4 bases. CDR3 residues: CASSTRQGLGGANVLTF. The CDR3 DNA is TGTGCCAGCAGTACTAGACAGGGGCTTGGGGGGGCCAACGTCCTGACTTTC.

This clonotype was recorded many times. The chain joins TRBV4-1 to TRBJ2-3; TRBD2 aligns across 10 bases. The germline V gene encodes CDR1 MGHRA and CDR2 YSYEKL. This CDR3 region has 15 residues. The junction had 9 bases not matched to a gene; V was cut back by 4 bases and J by 8 bases. CDR3 in DNA: TGCGCCAGCAGCCGGATAGTGGGACTAGCGAGTACGCAGTATTTT. Protein product: CASSRIVGLASTQYF.

This clonotype was recorded many times. The genes are TRBV27 and TRBJ2-3, with TRBD2 as a possible D gene (6 bases). The CDR3 is 15 amino acids. Germline V gene lookup returns CDR1 MNHEY and CDR2 SMNVEV (reference sequence). Between the trimmed V and J ends, which lost 6 bases and 2 bases, there was a span of 15 bases. CDR3 residues: CASSLTRGYTDTQYF. For the CDR3, the DNA is TGTGCCAGCAGCTTGACTAGGGGCTACACAGATACGCAGTATTTT.

This clonotype was observed at least ten times. The genes are TRBV4-1 and TRBJ2-3; D is undetermined. The ends were cut back, 2 bases at V and 0 bases at J, with 12 bases in the middle. This CDR3 has 16 amino acids. Looked up from germline, CDR1 is MGHRA and CDR2 is YSYEKL. Here the CDR3 reads CASSQQILASTDTQYF. For the CDR3, the DNA is TGCGCCAGCAGCCAACAGATCCTGGCCAGCACAGATACGCAGTATTTT.

At least ten counts were recorded for this clonotype. The chain combines TRBV7-2 with TRBJ2-1; 13 positions match TRBD2. Germline assignment: CDR1 SGHTA and CDR2 FQGNSA. The CDR3 is 17 amino acids. Unmatched junction bases numbered 3, after V lost 3 bases and J lost 1 base. The CDR3, as DNA: TGTGCCAGCAGCTTCGGACTAGCGGGAGTGTCCTACAATGAGCAGTTCTTC. Its translation is CASSFGLAGVSYNEQFF.

The table lists this clonotype with many counts. The genes are TRBV7-8 and TRBJ1-4; TRBD1 is a possible D gene (5 bases). The V and J ends lost 1 base and 8 bases respectively, with 20 bases between them. Germline loops: CDR1 SGHVS, CDR2 FQNEAQ. This CDR3 contains 17 residues. The CDR3 loop reads CASSLDDSGGFREKLFF. The CDR3 nucleotides are TGTGCCAGCAGCTTAGATGACAGCGGGGGATTTAGGGAAAAACTGTTTTTT.

The genes are TRBV12-3 or TRBV12-4 and TRBJ1-2; a possible D gene is TRBD1 (6 bases). There are 13 residues in the CDR3. The ends were cut back, 5 bases at V and 4 bases at J, with 11 bases in the middle. CDR3 nucleotide sequence: TGTGCCAGCAGTCTACAGGGACGCTATGGCTACACCTTC. Residues: CASSLQGRYGYTF.

This clonotype was found many times. This CDR3 is CASSWNTGELFF. CDR3 DNA: TGTGCCAGCAGCTGGAACACCGGGGAGCTGTTTTTT. The V call is TRBV27, the J call TRBJ2-2; D uncertain. Trimming shortened V by 6 bases and J by 1 base, and 3 bases separated the two germline ends. Germline-derived CDR1 and CDR2 are MNHEY and SMNVEV (reference sequence). The CDR3 runs 12 residues.

The sample holds many counts of this clonotype. This sequence joins TRBV27 and TRBJ1-5; no clear D gene. Trimming left V 2 bases short and J 2 bases short, with 10 bases between. The CDR3 is made up of 15 amino acids. Germline lookup yields CDR1 MNHEY and CDR2 SMNVEV (reference sequence). Written as DNA, the CDR3 is TGTGCCAGCAGTTTACACCAGACGGGCAATCAGCCCCAGCATTTT. This translates into CASSLHQTGNQPQHF.

This clonotype has ten or more counts. This chain links TRBV28 with TRBJ2-3; weak D call: TRBD1 (5 bases). CDR1 is MDHEN, CDR2 SYDVKM, per germline. V was trimmed by 1 base and J by 5 bases, leaving 7 bases between them. The CDR3 covers 13 residues. CDR3 sequence: CASSLFQGDTQYF. CDR3 bases: TGTGCCAGCAGTTTATTCCAGGGAGATACGCAGTATTTT.

The sample holds many counts of this clonotype. The gene calls are TRBV24-1 and TRBJ2-1, with D maybe TRBD2 (6 bases). V was cut by 4 bases and J by 7 bases, with 16 bases left in between. The CDR3 is 15 amino acids. Germline-derived CDR1 and CDR2 are KGHDR and SFDVKD. The CDR3 region is CATSEVTGAGNEQFF. DNA for the CDR3: TGTGCCACCAGTGAGGTGACGGGAGCAGGGAATGAGCAGTTCTTC.

This clonotype occurred many times. The chain couples TRBV4-1 to TRBJ2-7; 14 nucleotides agree with TRBD2. CDR3 length: 16 amino acids. Trimming at V came to 4 bases and at J to 5 bases, leaving 7 bases not matched to a gene. Per the germline V gene, CDR1 is MGHRA and CDR2 is YSYEKL. The CDR3 region has the DNA TGCGCCAGCAGCCTGACTAGCGGGAGGGCCCGGGACGAGCAGTACTTC. Encoded protein: CASSLTSGRARDEQYF.

V and J are TRBV19 and TRBJ2-1; 8 nucleotides line up with TRBD2. This CDR3 comprises 15 residues. V lost 6 bases and J lost 6; bases outside the gene matches: 10. Germline V lookup: CDR1 LNHDA, CDR2 SQIVND (reference sequence). CDR3 sequence: CASSRDREGRNEQFF. CDR3 sequence (DNA): TGTGCCAGTAGCCGAGACCGGGAGGGCCGCAATGAGCAGTTCTTC.

This clonotype was counted at least ten times. The chain is built from TRBV2 and TRBJ2-5; D remains ambiguous. From germline, CDR1 is SNHLY and CDR2 FYNNEI. The V gene lost 8 bases and the J gene lost 1 base, with 8 bases spanning the gap. The CDR3 spans 12 residues. The CDR3 DNA is TGTGCCAGCTCTGAAGGCCAAGAGACCCAGTACTTC. Protein: CASSEGQETQYF.

In regard to this clonotype: A much bigger clone sits one base away, suggesting this may be a read error. Likely a read error: the CDR3 ends without its conserved phenylalanine or tryptophan. The chain links TRBV7-3 to TRBJ2-7; 8 nucleotides agree with TRBD2. The germline gives CDR1 SGHTA, CDR2 FQGTGA. CDR3 length: 16 residues. The trim removed 2 bases at V and 6 bases at J, leaving 12 bases unmatched. CDR3 sequence: CASSLGVGTRLSEQYC. CDR3 bases: TGTGCCAGCAGCTTAGGGGTTGGGACTAGACTCTCCGAGCAGTACTGC.